The sequence of this TCR beta chain was determined in a study of shared clonotypes between healthy human individuals. For the study at large: Three CD4 naive, three CD4 memory, two CD8 naive and one CD8 memory plate were used per donor.

V gave up 3 bases and J gave up 7 bases, with 12 bases separating them. CDR1 is MNHNS, CDR2 SASEGT, per germline. The CDR3 has 14 amino acids. Produced via immunoSEQ multiplex PCR; TCRdb's table is partial and in-frame only. This table holds about 610,000 clones, about 96% found once. The sequence derives from a woman aged 30 to 39 in good health. This chain uses TRBV6-1 with TRBJ1-4; a weak D match, TRBD1 (5 bases). Sequencing was performed on naive CD4+ T cells sorted from blood. Indicated subset: CD45RA+ positively selected. In nucleotides, the CDR3 is TGTGCCAGCAGTGACTGGCAGGGAGGTGAAAAACTGTTTTTT. This translates into CASSDWQGGEKLFF.